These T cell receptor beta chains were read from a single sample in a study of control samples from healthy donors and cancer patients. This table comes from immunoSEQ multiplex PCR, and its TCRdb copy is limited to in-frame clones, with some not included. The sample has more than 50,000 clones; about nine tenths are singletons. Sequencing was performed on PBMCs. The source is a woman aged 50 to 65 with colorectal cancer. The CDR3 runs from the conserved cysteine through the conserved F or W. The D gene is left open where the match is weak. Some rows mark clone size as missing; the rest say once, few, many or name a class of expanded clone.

TGTGCCAGCAGCCTGAGGCTAGCGGGAGTGACAGATACGCAGTATTTT	CASSLRLAGVTDTQYF	NA	TRBD2	TRBV7-2	TRBJ2-3
TGTGCCAGCAATGCGGTCGGTGAGCAGTTCTTC	CASNAVGEQFF	few	NA	TRBV6-5	TRBJ2-1
TGTGCCAGCCGGGAGGGCTGGGGCGGCACAGATACGCAGTATTTT	CASREGWGGTDTQYF	NA	TRBD2	TRBV11-2	TRBJ2-3
TGTGCCAGCAGTTACAGTCGGGGTCCCACTGAAGCTTTCTTT	CASSYSRGPTEAFF	NA	NA	TRBV6-5	TRBJ1-1
TGTGCCAGCAGCGTAGGTCCAGGGGGCGCCGATGAAAAACTGTTTTTT	CASSVGPGGADEKLFF	once	TRBD1	TRBV9	TRBJ1-4
TGTGCCAGCAGCGGGCTGGTAGGGTATAGCAATCAGCCCCAGCATTTT	CASSGLVGYSNQPQHF	NA	NA	TRBV7-8	TRBJ1-5
TGCGCCAGCAGTGAGTATGCGGGGCCCGCAGAGTACAATGAGCAGTTCTTC	CASSEYAGPAEYNEQFF	NA	NA	TRBV10-1	TRBJ2-1
TGTGCCAGCACTAAACAGGGGGCTCGTGGCTACACCTTC	CASTKQGARGYTF	NA	TRBD1	TRBV6-5	TRBJ1-2
TGTGCCAGCAGGGAACAGGGCTCCTACGAGCAGTACTTC	CASREQGSYEQYF	NA	NA	TRBV2	TRBJ2-7
TGTGCCAGCAGTCCGGGAGTGAACACTGAAGCTTTCTTT	CASSPGVNTEAFF	NA	NA	TRBV12-3/TRBV12-4	TRBJ1-1
TGTGCCAGCAGCTTTCGCGGGGGTGCAGATACGCAGTATTTT	CASSFRGGADTQYF	NA	TRBD2	TRBV13	TRBJ2-3
TGTGCCAGCAGCTTAAGCCAAGGCGGACCCCTTGGAGGCGGGGAGCTGTTTTTT	CASSLSQGGPLGGGELFF	NA	NA	TRBV7-3	TRBJ2-2
TGTGCCAGCAGACACGCGGCAGGGGGGGACTACGAGCAGTACTTC	CASRHAAGGDYEQYF	NA	NA	TRBV6-5	TRBJ2-7
TGTGCCAGCAGCCCACCGGGGGGATCTGGCTACACCTTC	CASSPPGGSGYTF	NA	NA	TRBV3-1/TRBV3-2	TRBJ1-2
TGTGCCAGCAGTCCATCCCAGGCCTCCGCCCAGTACTTC	CASSPSQASAQYF	NA	NA	TRBV6-2/TRBV6-3	TRBJ2-4
TGCAGTGCTAGATTAAACAATGAGCAGTTCTTC	CSARLNNEQFF	NA	NA	TRBV20-1	TRBJ2-1
TGTGCCAGCAGTAATGACAGGGGGGTAGGCGAGACCCAGTACTTC	CASSNDRGVGETQYF	once	TRBD1	TRBV2	TRBJ2-5
TGTGCCAGGGACCCAACCGAAATATATTTT	CARDPTEIYF	NA	NA	TRBV7-3	TRBJ1-3
TGTGCCACGAAAAAGACTGGCCTGAACACTGAAGCTTTCTTT	CATKKTGLNTEAFF	NA	NA	TRBV19	TRBJ1-1
TGCAGTGCTAGTCCCCTCGCCTATTACAATGAGCAGTTCTTC	CSASPLAYYNEQFF	NA	NA	TRBV20-1	TRBJ2-1
TGCAGCGTGGAGGGACTAGCGGGGGGGAATGCCGATACCCAGTACTTC	CSVEGLAGGNADTQYF	NA	TRBD2	TRBV29-1	TRBJ2-5
TGTGCCAGCAGCTTAACCGTAAATTCACCCCTCCACTTT	CASSLTVNSPLHF	NA	NA	TRBV11-2	TRBJ1-6
TGCAGCGTTGATTCGGTGAGCACAGATACGCAGTATTTT	CSVDSVSTDTQYF	NA	NA	TRBV29-1	TRBJ2-3
TGTGCCAGCAGTTTTAGGGGACAGAGCTACGAGCAGTACTTC	CASSFRGQSYEQYF	NA	TRBD1	TRBV27	TRBJ2-7
TGCGCCAGCAGCTTGGTACTAGCCCACAATGAGCAGTTCTTC	CASSLVLAHNEQFF	NA	NA	TRBV5-1	TRBJ2-1
TGTGCCAGCAGCCCGAAGGCGGATTGGTCAGAGACCCAGTACTTC	CASSPKADWSETQYF	NA	NA	TRBV11-2	TRBJ2-5
TGCGCCAGCAGCTATTCGAGGGGCGGCTACTCTGGGGCCAACGTCCTGACTTTC	CASSYSRGGYSGANVLTF	once	NA	TRBV5-1	TRBJ2-6
TGCAGCGTGTACCTTTTGGACAGGGGCTACGAGCAGTACTTC	CSVYLLDRGYEQYF	NA	TRBD1	TRBV29-1	TRBJ2-7
TGTGCCAGCAGCTCCCTGGGACACGATGATCAGCCCCAGCATTTT	CASSSLGHDDQPQHF	NA	NA	TRBV7-8	TRBJ1-5
TGTGCCAGTTCCCGGGACTCCGTTCTCGAGCAGTACTTC	CASSRDSVLEQYF	NA	NA	TRBV6-6	TRBJ2-7
TGTGCCAGCAGTCCGGGACTAGCGGGATACACCGGGGAGCTGTTTTTT	CASSPGLAGYTGELFF	NA	TRBD2	TRBV2	TRBJ2-2
TGCGCCAGCAGCCAAGATTCACGGTTAGGAGGGCCAGTAGCTGAAGCTTTCTTT	CASSQDSRLGGPVAEAFF	NA	NA	TRBV4-1	TRBJ1-1
TGCGCCAGCAGCTTGGAGGCCGTTCGAGGCGAGCAGTACTTC	CASSLEAVRGEQYF	NA	NA	TRBV5-1	TRBJ2-7
TGCGCCAGCAGCCAAGTGGGGGCCACTGAAGCTTTCTTT	CASSQVGATEAFF	NA	NA	TRBV4-1	TRBJ1-1
TGTGCCGTACCCACCGCGGGGAGGGCAGATACGCAGTATTTT	CAVPTAGRADTQYF	NA	TRBD2	TRBV3-1/TRBV3-2	TRBJ2-3
TGCGCCAGCAGCATAACTAGCGGGGGGGCCAACGAGCAGTACTTC	CASSITSGGANEQYF	NA	TRBD2	TRBV5-1	TRBJ2-7
TGCGCCAGCAGCTACCGGACATCGAACACTGAAGCTTTCTTT	CASSYRTSNTEAFF	NA	NA	TRBV5-1	TRBJ1-1
TGCAGCGTTTACGAACAGGGGGCAACTAATGAAAAACTGTTTTTT	CSVYEQGATNEKLFF	NA	TRBD1	TRBV29-1	TRBJ1-4
TGTGCCAGCAGTTACGACGACGCCTACGAGCAGTACTTC	CASSYDDAYEQYF	NA	NA	TRBV6-6	TRBJ2-7
TGCGCCAGCAGCTTGGAGGCTAGCGGGGGCTACAATGAGCAGTTCTTC	CASSLEASGGYNEQFF	NA	TRBD2	TRBV5-1	TRBJ2-1
TGTGCCTGGAGTGTACTTGACGGCTACACCTTC	CAWSVLDGYTF	NA	NA	TRBV30	TRBJ1-2
TGTGCCAGTAGTCATAGACGTGAAGCGGGGGTATCAGGGGAGCAGTTCTTC	CASSHRREAGVSGEQFF	NA	TRBD2	TRBV19	TRBJ2-1
TGCGCCAGCAGCTTGGAGGGGGGGTTTGATCAGCCCCAGCATTTT	CASSLEGGFDQPQHF	NA	NA	TRBV5-1	TRBJ1-5
TGTGCCAGCAGCTTAGGACTCCGGGGGGTGCCAGGGTACGAGCAGTACTTC	CASSLGLRGVPGYEQYF	NA	TRBD2	TRBV7-8	TRBJ2-7
TGCGCCAGCAGTGCAACCGGACAGGTCCCCTACAATGAGCAGTTCTTC	CASSATGQVPYNEQFF	NA	TRBD1	TRBV10-1	TRBJ2-1
TGTGCCACCAGTACAGGTTTTGGCAATCAGCCCCAGCATTTT	CATSTGFGNQPQHF	NA	NA	TRBV24-1	TRBJ1-5